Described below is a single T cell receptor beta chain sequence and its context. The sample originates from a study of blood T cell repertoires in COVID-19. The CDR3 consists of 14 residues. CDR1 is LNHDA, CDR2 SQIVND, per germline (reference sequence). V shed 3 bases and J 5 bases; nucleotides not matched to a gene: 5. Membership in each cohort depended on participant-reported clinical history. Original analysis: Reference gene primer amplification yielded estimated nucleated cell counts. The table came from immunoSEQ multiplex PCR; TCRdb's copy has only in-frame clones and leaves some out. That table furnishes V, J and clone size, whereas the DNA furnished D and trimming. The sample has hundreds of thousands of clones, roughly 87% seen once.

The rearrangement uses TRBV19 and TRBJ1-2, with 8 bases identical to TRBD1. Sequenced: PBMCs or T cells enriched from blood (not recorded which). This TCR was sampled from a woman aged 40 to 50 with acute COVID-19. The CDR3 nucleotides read TGTGCCAGTAGTATGCGGACAGGGAAGTATGGCTACACCTTC. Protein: CASSMRTGKYGYTF.